The entry below gives a single TCR beta chain sequence along with its context. These data are taken from a study of blood T cell repertoires in COVID-19. V lost 11 bases, J lost 6 bases, and 12 bases stayed unmatched. Germline V gene data show CDR1 as MNHNY and CDR2 as SVGAGI (reference sequence). The CDR3 sequence is 13 residues long. The protocol was immunoSEQ multiplex PCR, while the TCRdb copy is restricted to in-frame clones and leaves out a portion. The sample has about 160,000 clones, 80% to 85% seen once; the top ten hold about 8.6%. Cohorts were based on clinical histories the participants reported.

The J gene is TRBJ2-7, the V gene TRBV6-6; TRBD2 matches 8 bases. Sample: PBMCs or T cells enriched from blood (not recorded which). The sequence derives from a woman in her forties or fifties who had recovered from COVID-19. The CDR3 is CASSGTSRPEQYF. The CDR3 region has the DNA TGTGCCTCCTCCGGGACTAGTCGTCCCGAGCAGTACTTC.